Listed here is a single T cell receptor beta chain. These data originate in a study of control samples from healthy donors and cancer patients. Assay used: immunoSEQ multiplex PCR; TCRdb lists only in-frame clones, some missing. The data hold about 80,000 clones, with around nine tenths observed a single time. Germline CDR1 reads MNHEY; CDR2 reads SVGEGT. The CDR3 is 14 amino acids. V shed 2 bases and J shed 11 bases, with 18 bases lying between them. The specimen was blood. V usage is TRBV6-2 or TRBV6-3 and J usage is TRBJ1-1; D remains unclear. This TCR derives from a man between 50 and 59 years old in good health. This chain's CDR3 is CASSYDGGPSGAFF. CDR3 nucleotide sequence: TGTGCCAGCAGTTACGACGGAGGGCCTAGTGGGGCTTTCTTT.